The clone carrying this T cell receptor (beta chain) was seen just once. Its target is not known. The CDR3 totals 16 residues. Trimming cost V 3 bases and J 4 bases, with 18 bases left between them. Recently defined diagnostic criteria classed the Susac syndrome patients as definite or probable. TEMRA cells were FACS-enriched and CD8+ and CD4+ T cells negatively isolated. An amount of RNA that ranged from roughly 0.45 to 1 ug was reverse transcribed with random hexamers. Each CDR3 protein gets one entry after TCRdb re-called the immunoSEQ multiplex PCR reads with MiXCR. The sample has around 140,000 distinct CDR3 sequences; 95% are singletons. The data originate from a study of CD8 T cells in Susac syndrome. Across the study: Patients with Susac syndrome were therapy-naive, on corticosteroids, or on intravenous immunoglobulin alone at the time that blood was drawn.

Study-wide results and caveats: In Susac patients, clonal expansion was not detected in CD4+ cells.

The TCR sequence derives from a human donor with Susac syndrome. Sequencing was performed on CD4+ T cells from PBMCs. This chain links TRBV12-3 or TRBV12-4 with TRBJ1-2; D gene uncertain. The CDR3 region has the DNA TGTGCCAGCAGTTTTGGCAGATCCTCTATTACCTATGGCTACACCTTC. Encoded protein: CASSFGRSSITYGYTF.